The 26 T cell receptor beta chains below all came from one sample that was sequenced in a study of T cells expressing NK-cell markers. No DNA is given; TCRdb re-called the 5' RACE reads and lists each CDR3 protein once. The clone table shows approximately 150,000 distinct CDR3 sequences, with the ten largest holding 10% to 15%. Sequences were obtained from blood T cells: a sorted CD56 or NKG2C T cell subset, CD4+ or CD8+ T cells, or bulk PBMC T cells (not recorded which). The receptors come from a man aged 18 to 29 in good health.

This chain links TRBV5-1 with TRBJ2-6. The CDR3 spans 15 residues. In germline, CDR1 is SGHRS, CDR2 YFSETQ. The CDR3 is CASRQDNLGANVLTF.

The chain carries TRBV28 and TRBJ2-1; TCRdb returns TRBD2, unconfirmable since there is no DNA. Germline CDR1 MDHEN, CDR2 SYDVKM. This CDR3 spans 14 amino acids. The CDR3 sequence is CASIGTSSYNEQFF.

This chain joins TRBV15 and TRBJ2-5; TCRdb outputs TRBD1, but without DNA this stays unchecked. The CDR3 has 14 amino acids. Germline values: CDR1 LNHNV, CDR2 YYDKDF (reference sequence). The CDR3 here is CATSSLRGQETQYF.

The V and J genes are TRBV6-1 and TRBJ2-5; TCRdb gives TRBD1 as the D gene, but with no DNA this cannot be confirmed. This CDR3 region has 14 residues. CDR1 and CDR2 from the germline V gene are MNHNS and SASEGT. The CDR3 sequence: CASRRTGLEETQYF.

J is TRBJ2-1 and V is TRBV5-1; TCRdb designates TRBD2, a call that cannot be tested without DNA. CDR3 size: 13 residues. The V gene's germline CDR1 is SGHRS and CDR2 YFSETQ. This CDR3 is CASSFGLDLEQFF.

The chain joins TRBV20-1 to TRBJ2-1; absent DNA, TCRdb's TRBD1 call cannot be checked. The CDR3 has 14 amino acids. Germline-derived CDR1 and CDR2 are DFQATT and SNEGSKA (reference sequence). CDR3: CSARDIDRLNEQFF.

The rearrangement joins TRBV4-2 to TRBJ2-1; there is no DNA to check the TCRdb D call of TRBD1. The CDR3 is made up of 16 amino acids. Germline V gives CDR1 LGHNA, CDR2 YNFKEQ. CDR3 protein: CASSSTGESSYNEQFF.

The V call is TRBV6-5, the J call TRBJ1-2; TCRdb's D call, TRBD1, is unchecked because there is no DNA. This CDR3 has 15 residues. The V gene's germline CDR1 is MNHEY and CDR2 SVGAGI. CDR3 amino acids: CASSYSGQGNDGYTF.

CDR3 sequence reads: CATSGQGRTDTQYF. The gene calls are TRBV25-1 and TRBJ2-3; TCRdb calls TRBD1, which cannot be checked without DNA. The CDR3 loop spans 14 amino acids. Germline CDR1 MGHDK, CDR2 SYGVNS.

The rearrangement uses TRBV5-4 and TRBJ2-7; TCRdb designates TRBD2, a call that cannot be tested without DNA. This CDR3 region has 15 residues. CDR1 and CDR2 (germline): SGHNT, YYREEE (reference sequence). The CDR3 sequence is CASSLGDGDSYEQYF.

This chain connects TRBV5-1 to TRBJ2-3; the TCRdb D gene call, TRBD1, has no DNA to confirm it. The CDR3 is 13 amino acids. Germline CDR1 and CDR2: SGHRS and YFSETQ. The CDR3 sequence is CASSPGYTDTQYF.

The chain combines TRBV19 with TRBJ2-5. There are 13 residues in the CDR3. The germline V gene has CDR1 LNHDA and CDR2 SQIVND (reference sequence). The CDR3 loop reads CASSIQLQNPLYF.

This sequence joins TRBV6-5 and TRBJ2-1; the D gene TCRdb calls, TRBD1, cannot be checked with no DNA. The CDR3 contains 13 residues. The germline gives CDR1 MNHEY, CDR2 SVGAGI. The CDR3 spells CASSYRWGTEQFF.

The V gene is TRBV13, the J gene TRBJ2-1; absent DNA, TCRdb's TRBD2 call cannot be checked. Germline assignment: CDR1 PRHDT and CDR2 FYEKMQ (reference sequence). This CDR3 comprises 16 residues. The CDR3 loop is CASSLVPSGRGNEQFF.

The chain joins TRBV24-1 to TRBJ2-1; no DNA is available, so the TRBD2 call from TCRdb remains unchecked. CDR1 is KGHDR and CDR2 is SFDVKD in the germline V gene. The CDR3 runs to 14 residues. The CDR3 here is CATSDPTSLDEQFF.

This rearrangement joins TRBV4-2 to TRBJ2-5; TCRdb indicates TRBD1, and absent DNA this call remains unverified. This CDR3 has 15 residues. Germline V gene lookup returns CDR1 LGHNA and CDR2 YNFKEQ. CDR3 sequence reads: CASSQRIGAQETQYF.

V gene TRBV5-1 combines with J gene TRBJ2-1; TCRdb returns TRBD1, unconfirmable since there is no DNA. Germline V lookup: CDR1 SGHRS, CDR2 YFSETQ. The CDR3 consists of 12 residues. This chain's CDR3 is CASSWGDPEKFF.

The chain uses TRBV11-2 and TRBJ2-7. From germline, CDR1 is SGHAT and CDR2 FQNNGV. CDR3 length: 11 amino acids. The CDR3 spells CASSSNWEQYF.

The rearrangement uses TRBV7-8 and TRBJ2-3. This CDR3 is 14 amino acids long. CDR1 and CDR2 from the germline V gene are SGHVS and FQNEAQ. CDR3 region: CASSLPQGQDTQYF.

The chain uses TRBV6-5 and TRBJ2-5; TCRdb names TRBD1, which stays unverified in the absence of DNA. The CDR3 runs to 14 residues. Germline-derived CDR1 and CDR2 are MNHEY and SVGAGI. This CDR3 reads CASSYGAGDTTQYF.

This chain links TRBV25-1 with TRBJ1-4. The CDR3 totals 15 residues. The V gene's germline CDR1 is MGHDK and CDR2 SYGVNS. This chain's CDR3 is CASSEWKEGSEKLFF. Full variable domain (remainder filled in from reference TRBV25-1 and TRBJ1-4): EADIYQTPRYLVIGTGKKITLECSQTMGHDKMYWYQQDPGMELHLIHYSYGVNSTEKGDLSSESTVSRIRTEHFPLTLESARPSHTSQYLCASSEWKEGSEKLFFGSGTQLSVL.

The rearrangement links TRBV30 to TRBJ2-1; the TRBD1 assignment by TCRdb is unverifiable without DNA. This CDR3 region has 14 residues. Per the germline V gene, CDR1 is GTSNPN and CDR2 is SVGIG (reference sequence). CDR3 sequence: CARLGGRYYNEQFF.

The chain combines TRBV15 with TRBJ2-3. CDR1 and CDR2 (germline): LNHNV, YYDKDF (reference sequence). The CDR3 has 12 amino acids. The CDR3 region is CATSAGTDTQYF.

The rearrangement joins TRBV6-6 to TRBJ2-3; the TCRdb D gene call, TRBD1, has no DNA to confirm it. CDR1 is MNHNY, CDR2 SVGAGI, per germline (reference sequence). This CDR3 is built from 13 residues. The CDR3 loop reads CATATGSTDTQYF.

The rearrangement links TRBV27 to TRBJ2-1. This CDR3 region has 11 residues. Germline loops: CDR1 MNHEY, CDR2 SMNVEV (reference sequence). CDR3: CASSFLDEQFF.

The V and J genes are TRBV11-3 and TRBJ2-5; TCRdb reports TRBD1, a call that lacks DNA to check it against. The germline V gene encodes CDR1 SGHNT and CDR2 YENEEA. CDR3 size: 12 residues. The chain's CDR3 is CAISGTGLTQYF.